Each of the 23 T cell receptor beta chains below was sequenced from the same sample in a study of regulatory T cells in long-lasting Graves disease (dated by TCRdb to the early 2020s). What this sample's time point label stands for: persistent/refractory GD, antithyroid drugs over 5 years with positive TRAb. RNA was extracted from PBMCs in TRIzol for both TCR sequencing and RNA sequencing. The library was made by multiplex PCR. Sequencing used an Illumina HiSeq 4000. iRepertoire HTBI primers and Arm-PCR amplification of CDR3 regions were used to construct TCR beta libraries. TCRdb ran its own pipeline on the public reads, namely fastp trimming at Q25 and MiXCR clone calling, and kept in-frame beta chains. Identical CDR3 proteins give one entry, which carries the most common genes and DNA. The sample table contains 700,000 or so distinct CDR3 sequences; only one count was recorded for roughly 30% of them. Of the sample, roughly 41% is held by the ten largest clones.

This material consisted of peripheral blood mononuclear cells (PBMCs), taken when the disease was refractory, from a patient treated with antithyroid drugs. These receptors were collected from a female donor with Graves disease.

The CDR3 DNA reads as TGCAGCGTTGTCGGCAGGGGGAACTACGAGCAGTACTTC. Translated: CSVVGRGNYEQYF. The J gene is TRBJ2-7, the V gene TRBV29-1; 7 nucleotides align to TRBD1. Losses at the gene ends were 4 bases for V and 3 bases for J; bases not matched to a gene: 6. Germline assignment: CDR1 SQVTM and CDR2 ANQGSEA. The CDR3 is 13 residues long.

This sequence joins TRBV19 and TRBJ2-2, with D possibly being TRBD2 (5 bases). The CDR3 runs 16 residues. Germline V CDR1 and CDR2: LNHDA, SQIVND (reference sequence). The germline V and J ends were trimmed by 6 bases and 7 bases, with 21 bases remaining between them. CDR3: CASSENTGAGYGELFF. The DNA of the CDR3 is TGTGCCAGTAGCGAAAACACGGGCGCGGGTTACGGGGAGCTGTTTTTT.

The chain employs TRBV18 and TRBJ1-1, with TRBD1 as a possible D gene (5 bases). CDR3 size: 15 residues. The germline V gene has CDR1 KGHSH and CDR2 LQKENI. V lost 6 bases and J 3 bases, leaving 17 bases between the germline ends. As DNA, the CDR3 is TGTGCCAGCTCCCGACCCCTTGGGGGGGACACTGAAGCTTTCTTT. It specifies CASSRPLGGDTEAFF. Full variable domain (remainder filled in from reference TRBV18 and TRBJ1-1): NAGVMQNPRHLVRRRGQEARLRCSPMKGHSHVYWYRQLPEEGLKFMVYLQKENIIDESGMPKERFSAEFPKEGPSILRIQQVVRGDSAAYFCASSRPLGGDTEAFFGQGTRLTVV.

This clonotype was observed at least ten times. This chain links TRBV6-1 with TRBJ1-2; D gene unclear. Between the trimmed V and J ends, which lost 5 bases and 4 bases, there was a span of 14 bases. CDR1 is MNHNS and CDR2 is SASEGT in the germline V gene. This CDR3 comprises 14 residues. CDR3 nucleotide sequence: TGTGCCAGCAGTCCCTCACCGGGGATCTATGGCTACACCTTC. Amino acids: CASSPSPGIYGYTF.

The chain has TRBV28 and TRBJ1-1, with D uncertain. CDR3 length: 11 residues. The V end was cut by 3 bases, the J end by 8 bases, with 7 bases between. Germline V gene data show CDR1 as MDHEN and CDR2 as SYDVKM. The CDR3 sequence is CASSFTAEAFF. CDR3 sequence (DNA): TGTGCCAGCAGTTTTACCGCGGAAGCTTTCTTT. Using reference TRBV28 and TRBJ1-1 for the parts outside the CDR3, the full variable domain is DVKVTQSSRYLVKRTGEKVFLECVQDMDHENMFWYRQDPGLGLRLIYFSYDVKMKEKGDIPEGYSVSREKKERFSLILESASTNQTSMYLCASSFTAEAFFGQGTRLTVV.

The V and J genes are TRBV12-5 and TRBJ1-5, with a tentative D call TRBD1 (6 bases). Germline CDR1 is LGHNT and CDR2 is FRNRAP. The CDR3 runs 15 residues. V lost 2 bases and J lost 3, with 11 bases in between. CDR3 loop: CASGLSGDSNQPQHF. For the CDR3, the DNA is TGTGCTAGTGGTTTGTCAGGGGATTCCAATCAGCCCCAGCATTTT.

The sample holds a few counts of this clonotype. The rearrangement joins TRBV7-2 to TRBJ1-2; D remains ambiguous. V dropped 2 bases and J dropped 3 bases, with 10 bases sitting between them. The CDR3 is 14 residues long. Germline V lookup: CDR1 SGHTA, CDR2 FQGNSA. The CDR3 region has the DNA TGTGCCAGCAGCTTAAACCGTGGGTACTATGGCTACACCTTC. It specifies CASSLNRGYYGYTF.

In its sample, this clonotype was seen many times. V is TRBV2 and J is TRBJ2-7; D is unclear. Germline V gene data show CDR1 as SNHLY and CDR2 as FYNNEI. Trimming removed 7 bases at V and 4 bases at J, with 11 bases between. The CDR3 consists of 12 residues. CDR3 sequence: CASTRTGYEQYF. The CDR3 region has the DNA TGTGCCAGCACGCGAACCGGTTACGAGCAGTACTTC.

There are many counts of this clonotype. This rearrangement joins TRBV2 to TRBJ1-2; 8 bases are a match to TRBD1. V dropped 5 bases and J dropped 7; count of bases not matched to a gene: 6. CDR1 and CDR2 from the germline V gene are SNHLY and FYNNEI. The CDR3 totals 13 residues. CDR3 sequence reads: CASSPDRDGGYTF. CDR3 bases: TGTGCCAGCAGTCCGGACAGGGACGGTGGCTACACCTTC. The variable domain in full, completed from reference TRBV2 and TRBJ1-2, reads EPEVTQTPSHQVTQMGQEVILRCVPISNHLYFYWYRQILGQKVEFLVSFYNNEISEKSEIFDDQFSVERPDGSNFTLKIRSTKLEDSAMYFCASSPDRDGGYTFGSGTRLTVV.

The rearrangement uses TRBV19 and TRBJ1-2; 8 nucleotides align to TRBD1. The germline V gene has CDR1 LNHDA and CDR2 SQIVND (reference sequence). V shed 6 bases, J shed 2 bases, and the junction held 14 bases outside the gene matches. The CDR3 has 17 amino acids. The CDR3 sequence is CASRKSGGTGKNYGYTF. Written as DNA, the CDR3 is TGTGCCAGTAGAAAATCCGGGGGGACAGGAAAGAACTATGGCTACACCTTC.

This rearrangement joins TRBV25-1 to TRBJ1-4, with D unclear. The germline CDR1 and CDR2 sequences are MGHDK and SYGVNS. The ends were cut back, 1 base at V and 7 bases at J, with 10 bases in the middle. CDR3 length: 14 residues. The CDR3 is CASSESGTGEKLFF. The CDR3 region has the DNA TGTGCCAGCAGTGAATCTGGAACGGGTGAAAAACTGTTTTTT.

The chain couples TRBV29-1 to TRBJ1-2; D is unresolved. The germline V gene encodes CDR1 SQVTM and CDR2 ANQGSEA. The V end was cut by 1 base, the J end by 4 bases, with 16 bases between. This CDR3 is built from 15 residues. CDR3 DNA: TGCAGCGTTGAAGCCCGACCGCAAAACGGCTATGGCTACACCTTC. Translating it yields CSVEARPQNGYGYTF. Combining the CDR3 with reference TRBV29-1 and TRBJ1-2 gives the whole variable domain SAVISQKPSRDICQRGTSLTIQCQVDSQVTMMFWYRQQPGQSLTLIATANQGSEATYESGFVIDKFPISRPNLTFSTLTVSNMSPEDSSIYLCSVEARPQNGYGYTFGSGTRLTVV.

The sample holds a few counts of this clonotype. The chain links TRBV25-1 to TRBJ2-7, with 9 bases lining up with TRBD1. The V gene end was trimmed by 0 bases and the J gene end by 7 bases; junction bases not matched to a gene: 7. The CDR3 contains 15 residues. CDR1 and CDR2 from the germline V gene are MGHDK and SYGVNS. CDR3 region: CASSEYIQGAREQYF. CDR3 DNA: TGTGCCAGCAGTGAATATATACAGGGGGCAAGAGAGCAGTACTTC.

V and J are TRBV27 and TRBJ1-5; D uncertain. Germline V gene sequence: CDR1 MNHEY, CDR2 SMNVEV (reference sequence). Trimming cost V 5 bases and J 2 bases, with 13 bases left between them. The CDR3 extends over 15 amino acids. CDR3 sequence: CASSQDGARNQPQHF. Written as DNA, the CDR3 is TGTGCCAGCAGTCAGGACGGAGCTCGCAATCAGCCCCAGCATTTT.

This clonotype turned up a few times. This rearrangement joins TRBV27 to TRBJ1-2; 8 bases line up with TRBD1. This CDR3 spans 13 amino acids. With V trimmed by 5 bases and J by 8 bases, 7 bases remained unmatched. CDR1 is MNHEY and CDR2 is SMNVEV in the germline V gene (reference sequence). Here the CDR3 reads CASSVRTGMGYTF. CDR3 nucleotide sequence: TGTGCCAGCAGTGTACGGACAGGGATGGGCTACACCTTC.

This clonotype was counted ten times or more. J is TRBJ1-2 and V is TRBV6-9; D not resolved. V lost 4 bases and J lost 0, with 9 bases in between. This CDR3 has 14 amino acids. Germline V lookup: CDR1 MNHGY, CDR2 SVAAGI. CDR3 bases: TGTGCCAGCAGTTCCAGGTTAGCTAACTATGGCTACACCTTC. It is translated as CASSSRLANYGYTF.

The J gene is TRBJ1-2, the V gene TRBV9, with D maybe TRBD1 (5 bases). Germline CDR1 SGDLS, CDR2 YYNGEE. The CDR3 has 14 amino acids. V lost 0 bases and J lost 7, with 13 bases in between. CDR3 DNA: TGTGCCAGCAGCGTAGAAAGCAGGGCTTCTGGCTACACCTTC. It encodes CASSVESRASGYTF.

There are a few counts of this clonotype. V gene TRBV5-4 combines with J gene TRBJ2-2; D unclear. Trimming took off 0 bases at V and 8 bases at J, with 20 bases between the two ends. The germline gives CDR1 SGHNT, CDR2 YYREEE (reference sequence). CDR3 length: 17 amino acids. The CDR3 loop reads CASSLVVDSSQPGELFF. The CDR3 bases are TGTGCCAGCAGCTTGGTTGTAGACTCCTCTCAACCGGGGGAGCTGTTTTTT.

This clonotype was observed a few times. This sequence joins TRBV7-3 and TRBJ2-2; D is possibly TRBD1 (6 bases). Germline V gives CDR1 SGHTA, CDR2 FQGTGA. The CDR3 consists of 17 residues. Trimming removed 5 bases at V and 5 bases at J, with 21 bases between. CDR3 residues: CASSATGHPRRTGELFF. CDR3 nucleotide sequence: TGTGCCAGCAGCGCCACGGGACACCCCCGGCGTACCGGGGAGCTGTTTTTT.

The CDR3, as DNA: TGTGCCAGCAGTTTTACTGGGACAGATACGCAGTATTTT. It yields the protein CASSFTGTDTQYF. The J gene is TRBJ2-3, the V gene TRBV6-5, with D unresolved. V lost 4 bases, J lost 3 bases, and 8 bases lay in between. Germline CDR1 is MNHEY and CDR2 is SVGAGI. The CDR3 spans 13 residues.

There are many counts of this clonotype. The chain couples TRBV11-2 to TRBJ1-1, with 11 positions matching TRBD1. Trimming removed 1 base from V and 3 bases from J; junction bases left unmatched: 4. CDR1 is SGHAT, CDR2 FQNNGV, per germline. This CDR3 region has 16 residues. The CDR3 DNA sequence: TGTGCCAGCAGCTTAGGTAGGACAGGGGGCTACACTGAAGCTTTCTTT. Its protein product is CASSLGRTGGYTEAFF.

This clonotype has just a few counts. The chain has TRBV11-1 and TRBJ2-7; unclear D gene. Germline lookup yields CDR1 SGHAT and CDR2 FQDESV (reference sequence). The CDR3 runs 13 residues. With 3 bases removed from V and 2 bases from J, the gap between germline ends came to 8 bases. In nucleotides, the CDR3 is TGTGCCAGCAGCTTTGAACCACCCTACGAGCAGTACTTC. Its translation is CASSFEPPYEQYF.

In its sample, this clonotype was seen many times. V usage is TRBV2 and J usage is TRBJ2-7; 8 positions match TRBD1. The CDR3 totals 15 residues. Germline lookup yields CDR1 SNHLY and CDR2 FYNNEI. The junction had 9 bases not matched to a gene; V was cut back by 5 bases and J by 3 bases. CDR3 protein: CASSSRTGLNYEQYF. The CDR3 nucleotides read TGTGCCAGCAGTTCCCGGACAGGGCTCAACTACGAGCAGTACTTC.